The subject of this entry is one T cell receptor beta chain. Its cognate antigen is unknown. This specimen belongs to a study of identical twins. CDR3 length: 18 residues. The germline V gene encodes CDR1 MNHEY and CDR2 SMNVEV (reference sequence). The junction had 9 bases not matched to a gene; V was cut back by 6 bases and J by 2 bases. Study results and limitations: A lower insertion count was a feature of abundant cord blood beta clonotypes, with no such feature in memory repertoires. Models came in too low on out-of-frame TCR alpha sharing in monozygotic twins.

Each CDR3 protein gets one entry after TCRdb re-called the 5' RACE reads with MiXCR. The sample lists 230,000 or so distinct CDR3 sequences, roughly 8.7% occurring once. This same sample was also taken into another study, of yellow fever vaccine responses in identical twins.

The sequence derives from a woman younger than 35 in good health. Sequenced sample: CD8+ T cells sorted from blood. The chain links TRBV27 to TRBJ2-3; 15 bases agree with TRBD2. CDR3 sequence (DNA): TGTGCCAGCAGGGGACTAGCGGGGGGTCCAGCTACCACAGATACGCAGTATTTT. Protein: CASRGLAGGPATTDTQYF.